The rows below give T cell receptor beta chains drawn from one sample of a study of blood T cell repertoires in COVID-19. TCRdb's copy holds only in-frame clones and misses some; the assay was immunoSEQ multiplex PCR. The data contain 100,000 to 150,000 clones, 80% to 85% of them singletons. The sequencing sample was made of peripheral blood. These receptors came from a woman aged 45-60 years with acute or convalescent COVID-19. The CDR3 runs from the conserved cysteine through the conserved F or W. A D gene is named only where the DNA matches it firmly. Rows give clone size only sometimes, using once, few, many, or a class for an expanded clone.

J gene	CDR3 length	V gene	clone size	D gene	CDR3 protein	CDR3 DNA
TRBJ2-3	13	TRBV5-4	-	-	CASSLSGSAAQYF	TGTGCCAGCAGCTTGAGCGGGTCGGCAGCGCAGTATTTT
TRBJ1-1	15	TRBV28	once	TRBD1	CASTQGSTGQPEAFF	TGTGCCAGCACCCAGGGGTCGACAGGGCAGCCAGAAGCTTTCTTT
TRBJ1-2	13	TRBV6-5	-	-	CASSKQVLYGYTF	TGTGCCAGCAGTAAACAGGTCCTCTATGGCTACACCTTC
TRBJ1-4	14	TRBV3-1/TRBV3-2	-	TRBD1	CASSSRQGIEKLFF	TGTGCCAGCAGCTCCCGACAGGGGATTGAAAAACTGTTTTTT
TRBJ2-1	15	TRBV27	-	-	CASSLWGPSYNEQFF	TGTGCCAGCAGTTTATGGGGGCCATCCTACAATGAGCAGTTCTTC
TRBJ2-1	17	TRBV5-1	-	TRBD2	CASSLGLADRAYNEQFF	TGCGCCAGCAGCTTGGGCCTAGCGGATCGGGCCTACAATGAGCAGTTCTTC
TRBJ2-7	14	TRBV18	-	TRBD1	CASSRDQGASEQYF	TGTGCCAGCTCACGGGACCAGGGGGCGAGCGAGCAGTACTTC
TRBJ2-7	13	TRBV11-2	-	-	CASSLRDPYEQYF	TGTGCCAGCAGCTTGCGGGATCCCTACGAGCAGTACTTC
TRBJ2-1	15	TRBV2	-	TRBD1	CASSEYRGSYNEQFF	TGTGCCAGCAGCGAATACAGGGGTTCCTACAATGAGCAGTTCTTC
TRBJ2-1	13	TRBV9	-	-	CASSVGTQDEQFF	TGTGCCAGCAGCGTAGGGACTCAAGATGAGCAGTTCTTC
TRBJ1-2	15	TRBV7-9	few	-	CASSPAGLPSEDYTF	TGTGCCAGCAGCCCAGCGGGACTGCCATCTGAAGACTACACCTTC
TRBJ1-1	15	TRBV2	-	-	CASSVAGRGSTEAFF	TGTGCCAGCAGTGTCGCGGGCCGAGGGAGCACTGAAGCTTTCTTT
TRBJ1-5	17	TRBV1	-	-	CTSSPRQGAGSNQPQHF	TGCACCAGCAGCCCAAGACAGGGGGCAGGTAGCAATCAGCCCCAGCATTTT
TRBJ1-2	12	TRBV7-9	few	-	CASSFLFYGYTF	TGTGCCAGCAGCTTCTTGTTCTATGGCTACACCTTC
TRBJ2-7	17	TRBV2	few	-	CASSEIRDRLSSYEQYF	TGTGCCAGCAGTGAAATACGAGACAGGCTCAGCTCCTACGAGCAGTACTTC
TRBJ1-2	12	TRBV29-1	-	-	CSVGGGSYGYTF	TGCAGCGTTGGGGGGGGCAGCTATGGCTACACCTTC
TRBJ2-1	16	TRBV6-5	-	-	CASSYGRRAAGDEQFF	TGTGCCAGCAGTTATGGGCGGAGGGCAGCCGGGGATGAGCAGTTCTTC
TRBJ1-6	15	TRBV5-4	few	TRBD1	CASSSRQGANSPLHF	TGTGCCAGCAGCTCTAGACAGGGGGCAAATTCACCCCTCCACTTT
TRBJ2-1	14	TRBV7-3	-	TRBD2	CASSLGTSGNEQFF	TGTGCCAGCAGCCTGGGGACTAGTGGTAATGAGCAGTTCTTC
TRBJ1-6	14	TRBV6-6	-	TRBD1	CASSYMGQNSPLHF	TGTGCCAGCAGTTACATGGGACAGAATTCACCCCTCCACTTT
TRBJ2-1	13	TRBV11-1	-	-	CASSHRHINEQFF	TGTGCCAGCAGCCATCGACACATCAATGAGCAGTTCTTC
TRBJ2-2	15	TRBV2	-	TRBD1	CASSTGTGNAGELFF	TGTGCCAGCAGTACCGGGACAGGGAACGCCGGGGAGCTGTTTTTT
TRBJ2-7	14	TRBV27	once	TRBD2	CASSLAGGAYEQYF	TGTGCCAGCAGTTTAGCGGGGGGAGCCTACGAGCAGTACTTC
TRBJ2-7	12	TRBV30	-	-	CAWTVSGYEQYF	TGTGCCTGGACTGTCTCGGGTTACGAGCAGTACTTC
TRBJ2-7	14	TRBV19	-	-	CASSMDLGSEEQYF	TGTGCCAGTAGTATGGATTTAGGGAGCGAAGAGCAGTACTTC
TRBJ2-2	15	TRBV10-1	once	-	CASSKGDANTGELFF	TGCGCCAGCAGTAAGGGGGACGCGAACACCGGGGAGCTGTTTTTT